This TCR beta chain came from a study of cytomegalovirus exposure and HLA in healthy donors. Study-wide context: Approximately 77 million unique TCRs from HLA-typed donors were held in an early release of data. The study, taken as a whole, reports: As was reported, the classifier diagnosed cytomegalovirus status with high specificity and sensitivity. Analysis was performed later, and it showed HLA-associated TCR beta chains to be more clonally expanded than equally common others. As a later analysis showed, a missense DCLRE1C variant was linked to trimming of TCR beta V- and J-genes.

This CDR3 has 16 residues. Per the germline V gene, CDR1 is SQVTM and CDR2 is ANQGSEA. V trimming: 5 bases; J trimming: 0 bases; junction bases outside the gene matches: 6. Vbeta (60) and Jbeta (13) primers were used in the PCR. Some clones are missing from TCRdb's copy, which holds only in-frame ones; the method was immunoSEQ multiplex PCR. The table lists about 230,000 clones, under 90% of them singletons, with 1% to 1.5% in the top ten. For this clone: Its antigen is not known.

The sample taken for sequencing was PBMCs. V gene TRBV29-1 combines with J gene TRBJ2-1, with TRBD2 matching over 11 bases. This receptor was obtained from a human donor in good health. CDR3 region: CSVHATSGSSYNEQFF. The DNA of the CDR3 is TGCAGCGTTCACGCAACTAGCGGGAGCTCCTACAATGAGCAGTTCTTC.